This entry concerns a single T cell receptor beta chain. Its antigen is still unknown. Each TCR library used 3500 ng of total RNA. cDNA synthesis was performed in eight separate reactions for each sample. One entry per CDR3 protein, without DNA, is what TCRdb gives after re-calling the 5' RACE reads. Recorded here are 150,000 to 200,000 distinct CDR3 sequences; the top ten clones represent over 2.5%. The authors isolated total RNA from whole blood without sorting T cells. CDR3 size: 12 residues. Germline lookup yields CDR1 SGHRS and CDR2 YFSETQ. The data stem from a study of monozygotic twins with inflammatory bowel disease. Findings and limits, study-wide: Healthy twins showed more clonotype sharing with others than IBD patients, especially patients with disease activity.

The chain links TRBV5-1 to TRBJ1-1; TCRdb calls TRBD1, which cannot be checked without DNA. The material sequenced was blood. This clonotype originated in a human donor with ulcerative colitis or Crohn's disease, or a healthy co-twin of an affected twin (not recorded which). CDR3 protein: CASSSGGTEAFF.